This TCR beta chain was sequenced in a study of blood T cells in healthy people across ages. Caucasian, healthy and from Russia, the donors were aged between about 6 and 90. A second PCR, run for roughly 6 to 11 cycles, used a sample-barcoded 5' primer plus a J-beta primer mix. A single record per CDR3 protein comes from TCRdb applying MiXCR to the 5' RACE reads. The table lists 650,000 to 1,000,000 distinct CDR3 sequences, 35% to 40% of them singletons. This clonotype was observed a few times. The CDR3 contains 15 residues. Germline CDR1 SGHDT, CDR2 YYEEEE. Trimming cost V 4 bases and J 3 bases; bases outside gene matches: 6.

The J gene is TRBJ2-1, the V gene TRBV5-6; TRBD1 agrees at 8 bases. This clonotype was obtained from a man between 18 and 29 years old in good health. The sequencing sample was made of blood. For the CDR3, the DNA is TGTGCCAGCAGCCGAGACAGGGGCTACTACAATGAGCAGTTCTTC. Its translation: CASSRDRGYYNEQFF.